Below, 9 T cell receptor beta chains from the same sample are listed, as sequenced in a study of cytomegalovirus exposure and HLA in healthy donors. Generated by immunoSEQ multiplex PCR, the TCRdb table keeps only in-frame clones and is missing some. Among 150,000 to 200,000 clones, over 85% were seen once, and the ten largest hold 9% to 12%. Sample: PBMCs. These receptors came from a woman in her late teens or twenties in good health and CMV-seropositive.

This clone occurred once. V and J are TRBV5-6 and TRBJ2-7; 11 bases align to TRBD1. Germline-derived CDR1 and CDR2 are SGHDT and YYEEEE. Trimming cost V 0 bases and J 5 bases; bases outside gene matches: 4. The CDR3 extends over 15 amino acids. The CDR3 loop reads CASSLEGTGGDEQYF. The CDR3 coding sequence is TGTGCCAGCAGCTTGGAAGGGACAGGGGGTGACGAGCAGTACTTC.

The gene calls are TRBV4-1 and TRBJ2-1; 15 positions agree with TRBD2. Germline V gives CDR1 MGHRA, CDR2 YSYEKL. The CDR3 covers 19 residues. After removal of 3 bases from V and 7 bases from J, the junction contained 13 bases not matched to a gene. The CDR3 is CASSHTGLAGGQRRNEQFF. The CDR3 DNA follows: TGCGCCAGCAGCCACACTGGACTAGCGGGAGGGCAAAGGAGGAATGAGCAGTTCTTC.

This chain's CDR3 is CASSPGTGDSYEQYF. Here the CDR3 DNA reads TGTGCCAGCAGTCCCGGGACAGGAGATTCCTACGAGCAGTACTTC. V and J are TRBV6-6 and TRBJ2-7, with 8 bases aligning to TRBD1. Germline V gene lookup returns CDR1 MNHNY and CDR2 SVGAGI (reference sequence). After removal of 5 bases from V and 1 base from J, the junction contained 7 bases not matched to a gene. This CDR3 comprises 15 residues.

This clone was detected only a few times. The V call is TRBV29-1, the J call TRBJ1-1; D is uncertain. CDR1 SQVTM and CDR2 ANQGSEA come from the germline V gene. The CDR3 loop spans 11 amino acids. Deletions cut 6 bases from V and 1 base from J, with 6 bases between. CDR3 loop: CSVHRNTEAFF. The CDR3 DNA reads TGCAGCGTACACAGGAACACTGAAGCTTTCTTT.

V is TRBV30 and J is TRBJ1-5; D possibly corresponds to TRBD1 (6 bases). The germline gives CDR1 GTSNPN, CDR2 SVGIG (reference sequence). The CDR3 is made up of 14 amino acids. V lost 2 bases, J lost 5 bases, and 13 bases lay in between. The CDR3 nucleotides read TGTGCCTGGAGTCCAGGGGACATCCATCAGCCCCAGCATTTT. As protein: CAWSPGDIHQPQHF.

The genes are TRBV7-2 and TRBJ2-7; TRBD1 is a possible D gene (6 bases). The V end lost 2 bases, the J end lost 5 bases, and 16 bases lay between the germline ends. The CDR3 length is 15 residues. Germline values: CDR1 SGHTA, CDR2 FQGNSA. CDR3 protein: CASSLFAGEGNEQYF. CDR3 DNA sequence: TGTGCCAGCAGCTTATTCGCAGGGGAAGGAAACGAGCAGTACTTC.

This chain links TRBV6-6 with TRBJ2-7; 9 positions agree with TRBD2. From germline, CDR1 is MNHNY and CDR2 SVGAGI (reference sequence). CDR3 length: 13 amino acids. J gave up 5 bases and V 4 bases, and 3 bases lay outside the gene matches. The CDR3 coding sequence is TGTGCCAGCAGTTGGGGGACTAGCCACGAGCAGTACTTC. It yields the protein CASSWGTSHEQYF.

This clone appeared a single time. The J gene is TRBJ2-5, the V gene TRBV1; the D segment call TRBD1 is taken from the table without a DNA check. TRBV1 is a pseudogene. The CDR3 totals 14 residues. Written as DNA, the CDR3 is TGCACCAGCAGCCACCGGGACAGACAAGAGACCCAGTACTTC. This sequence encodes CTSSHRDRQETQYF.

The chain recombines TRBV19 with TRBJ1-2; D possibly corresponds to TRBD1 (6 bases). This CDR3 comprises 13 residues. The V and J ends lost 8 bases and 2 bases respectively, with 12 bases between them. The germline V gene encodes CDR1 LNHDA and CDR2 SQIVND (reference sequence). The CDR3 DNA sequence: TGTGCCAGTTCCAATACAGGGAACTATGGCTACACCTTC. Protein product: CASSNTGNYGYTF. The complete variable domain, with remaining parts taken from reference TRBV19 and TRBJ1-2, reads DGGITQSPKYLFRKEGQNVTLSCEQNLNHDAMYWYRQDPGQGLRLIYYSQIVNDFQKGDIAEGYSVSREKKESFPLTVTSAQKNPTAFYLCASSNTGNYGYTFGSGTRLTVV.